Below, 18 T cell receptor beta chains from the same sample are listed, as sequenced in a study of T cells in Graves' hyperthyroidism and ophthalmopathy. Amplified TCR beta CDR3 regions derived from RNA transcripts. In the first-round RT-PCR of the TCR CDR3, the HTBI primer set was used. TCRdb analysed the multiplex PCR reads with MiXCR anew, one entry per CDR3 protein. The sample has roughly 520,000 distinct CDR3 sequences, roughly a quarter seen once. Sequencing used blood. Source of these receptors: a woman in her twenties or thirties with Graves' ophthalmopathy.

This rearrangement joins TRBV6-5 to TRBJ1-6; TRBD1 agrees at 7 bases. From germline, CDR1 is MNHEY and CDR2 SVGAGI. V was clipped by 7 bases and J by 10 bases; unmatched bases: 13. The CDR3 is 15 amino acids. CDR3 loop: CASTLRTQGISPLHF. The CDR3 DNA sequence: TGTGCCAGCACTTTACGAACACAGGGGATCTCACCCCTCCACTTT.

V gene TRBV7-9 combines with J gene TRBJ2-7; TRBD2 agrees at 7 bases. The V gene end was trimmed by 4 bases and the J gene end by 6 bases; junction bases not matched to a gene: 12. This CDR3 has 15 residues. Per the germline V gene, CDR1 is SEHNR and CDR2 is FQNEAQ (reference sequence). This CDR3 reads CASSSVAGVRGEQYF. CDR3 DNA: TGTGCCAGCAGCTCCGTCGCGGGGGTGAGAGGCGAGCAGTACTTC. Drawing the rest from reference TRBV7-9 and TRBJ2-7, the complete variable domain is DTGVSQNPRHKITKRGQNVTFRCDPISEHNRLYWYRQTLGQGPEFLTYFQNEAQLEKSRLLSDRFSAERPKGSFSTLEIQRTEQGDSAMYLCASSSVAGVRGEQYFGPGTRLTVT.

This clonotype was counted many times. This rearrangement joins TRBV6-1 to TRBJ1-5, with TRBD1 matching 10 bases. This CDR3 is 16 amino acids long. V was clipped by 4 bases and J by 1 base; unmatched bases: 4. Germline V gene lookup returns CDR1 MNHNS and CDR2 SASEGT. The CDR3 loop reads CASSGLDRGSNQPQHF. Here the CDR3 DNA reads TGTGCCAGCAGTGGACTGGACAGGGGGAGCAATCAGCCCCAGCATTTT.

This clonotype has at least ten counts. This rearrangement joins TRBV19 to TRBJ2-7; D is tentatively TRBD1 or TRBD2 (5 bases each). Between the trimmed V and J ends, which lost 9 bases and 1 base, there was a span of 13 bases. Germline V gene data show CDR1 as LNHDA and CDR2 as SQIVND (reference sequence). The CDR3 runs 13 residues. As DNA, the CDR3 is TGTGCCAGCCGGGACGTACGATCCTACGAGCAGTACTTC. This sequence encodes CASRDVRSYEQYF.

This clonotype was recorded at least ten times. V and J are TRBV30 and TRBJ1-3, with no clear D. Germline V gives CDR1 GTSNPN, CDR2 SVGIG (reference sequence). Trimming took off 0 bases at V and 4 bases at J, with 13 bases between the two ends. The CDR3 sequence is 15 residues long. CDR3 DNA sequence: TGTGCCTGGAGTGTGGGATCCCCTAGAGGAAACACCATATATTTT. Translating it yields CAWSVGSPRGNTIYF.

A few counts support this clonotype. The J gene is TRBJ1-1, the V gene TRBV6-1; tentatively, D is TRBD1 (5 bases). The CDR3 length is 14 residues. The V gene's germline CDR1 is MNHNS and CDR2 SASEGT. The ends were cut back, 3 bases at V and 3 bases at J, with 11 bases in the middle. In DNA, the CDR3 is TGTGCCAGCAGTGAGCGGGGGTTAGACACTGAAGCTTTCTTT. It encodes CASSERGLDTEAFF.

This clonotype showed up many times. J is TRBJ2-5 and V is TRBV2, with a possible D match to TRBD2 (6 bases). V lost 11 bases, J lost 0 bases, and 7 bases lay in between. The CDR3 is made up of 11 amino acids. Germline loops: CDR1 SNHLY, CDR2 FYNNEI. The CDR3 region is CAGGYQETQYF. The CDR3 region has the DNA TGTGCCGGGGGGTACCAAGAGACCCAGTACTTC.

This clonotype was recorded many times. The missing conserved phenylalanine or tryptophan at the end of this CDR3 makes a read error likely. The genes are TRBV12-3 or TRBV12-4 and TRBJ1-3; D gene ambiguous. The CDR3 is made up of 11 amino acids. The V end was cut by 6 bases, the J end by 6 bases, with 6 bases between. Here the CDR3 reads CASRGQNTIYI. CDR3 sequence (DNA): TGTGCCAGCAGGGGTCAAAACACCATATATATT.

This clonotype has at least ten counts. The chain is built from TRBV15 and TRBJ2-5; D gene uncertain. Per germline, CDR1 LNHNV and CDR2 YYDKDF (reference sequence). Trimming cost V 1 base and J 5 bases, with 5 bases left between them. This CDR3 region has 12 residues. CDR3: CATSRGFETQYF. The CDR3 DNA reads as TGTGCCACCAGCAGAGGCTTTGAGACCCAGTACTTC.

This clonotype was recorded many times. J is TRBJ1-5 and V is TRBV2, with 9 bases matching TRBD1. This CDR3 contains 15 residues. Germline V gives CDR1 SNHLY, CDR2 FYNNEI. The V segment lost 8 bases and the J segment 6 bases; nucleotides outside the gene matches: 11. The CDR3 sequence: CASGEQGALVQPQHF. DNA for the CDR3: TGTGCCAGCGGCGAACAGGGGGCGCTGGTTCAGCCCCAGCATTTT. Supplemented by reference TRBV2 and TRBJ1-5, the full variable domain reads EPEVTQTPSHQVTQMGQEVILRCVPISNHLYFYWYRQILGQKVEFLVSFYNNEISEKSEIFDDQFSVERPDGSNFTLKIRSTKLEDSAMYFCASGEQGALVQPQHFGDGTRLSIL.

The rearrangement uses TRBV28 and TRBJ2-7; tentatively, D is TRBD2 (6 bases). From germline, CDR1 is MDHEN and CDR2 SYDVKM. Trimming took off 7 bases at V and 0 bases at J, with 16 bases between the two ends. This CDR3 is 15 amino acids long. The CDR3 bases are TGTGCCAGCACCCAGGGAGGACGGACCTCCTACGAGCAGTACTTC. It encodes CASTQGGRTSYEQYF.

This clonotype was detected many times. V usage is TRBV2 and J usage is TRBJ1-2, with 8 positions matching TRBD1. J gave up 6 bases and V 6 bases, and 3 bases lay outside the gene matches. The CDR3 has 12 amino acids. CDR1 and CDR2 from the germline V gene are SNHLY and FYNNEI. DNA of the CDR3: TGTGCCAGCAGACTGACAGGGGATGGCTACACCTTC. Its translation is CASRLTGDGYTF.

The V gene is TRBV20-1, the J gene TRBJ1-1, with a possible D match to TRBD1 (5 bases). Trimming cost V 3 bases and J 0 bases, with 23 bases left between them. The CDR3 spans 18 residues. Germline CDR1 and CDR2: DFQATT and SNEGSKA (reference sequence). The CDR3 protein is CSASEQELWGRLNTEAFF. The CDR3 nucleotides are TGCAGTGCTAGCGAACAGGAATTATGGGGACGGTTGAACACTGAAGCTTTCTTT.

Concerning this clonotype: At one boundary the junction diverges from the germline segment, which might be a read error. This rearrangement joins TRBV30 to TRBJ1-2; D not resolved. CDR1 GTSNPN and CDR2 SVGIG come from the germline V gene (reference sequence). This CDR3 contains 12 residues. The CDR3 is CTWSAQAYGYTF. In DNA form, the CDR3 reads TGTACCTGGAGTGCTCAGGCTTATGGCTACACCTTC. Using reference TRBV30 and TRBJ1-2 for the parts outside the CDR3, the full variable domain is SQTIHQWPATLVQPVGSPLSLECTVEGTSNPNLYWYRQAAGRGLQLLFYSVGIGQISSEVPQNLSASRPQDRQFILSSKKLLLSDSGFYLCTWSAQAYGYTFGSGTRLTVV.

This clonotype has a handful of counts. One base away lies a much larger clone, so this may be a sequencing read error. The rearrangement links TRBV11-1 to TRBJ1-1; 11 nucleotides line up with TRBD1. Germline lookup yields CDR1 SGHAT and CDR2 FQDESV (reference sequence). The CDR3 spans 16 residues. The CDR3 reads CASSLRDRGMNTEACF. The DNA of the CDR3 is TGTGCCAGCAGCCTCCGGGACAGGGGGATGAACACTGAAGCTTGCTTT.

This clonotype came up many times. The chain employs TRBV7-9 and TRBJ2-5; no definite D call. The CDR3 is made up of 13 amino acids. The ends were cut back, 5 bases at V and 5 bases at J, with 12 bases in the middle. CDR1 and CDR2 from the germline V gene are SEHNR and FQNEAQ (reference sequence). CDR3 DNA sequence: TGTGCCAGCAGCGGAACAGCCGATGAGACCCAGTACTTC. Amino acid sequence: CASSGTADETQYF.

In this sample, this clonotype turned up a few times. The chain carries TRBV6-2 or TRBV6-3 and TRBJ1-6; possible D gene TRBD1, 6 bases. Germline V gene data show CDR1 as MNHEY and CDR2 as SVGEGT. The CDR3 contains 18 residues. V shed 4 bases and J shed 8 bases, with 24 bases lying between them. The CDR3 region has the DNA TGTGCCAGCAGTTCCGGGGGGCGAACCGGGACGATCCATTCACCCCTCCACTTT. Its protein is CASSSGGRTGTIHSPLHF.

The CDR3 DNA is TGTGCCAGCAGTTTAGCCCCGGACAGGGGGACTGGCTACACCTTC. It codes for CASSLAPDRGTGYTF. The V gene is TRBV12-3 or TRBV12-4, the J gene TRBJ1-2; 10 nucleotides line up with TRBD1. J was trimmed by 7 bases and V by 0 bases; bases with no gene match: 5. The CDR3 covers 15 residues.